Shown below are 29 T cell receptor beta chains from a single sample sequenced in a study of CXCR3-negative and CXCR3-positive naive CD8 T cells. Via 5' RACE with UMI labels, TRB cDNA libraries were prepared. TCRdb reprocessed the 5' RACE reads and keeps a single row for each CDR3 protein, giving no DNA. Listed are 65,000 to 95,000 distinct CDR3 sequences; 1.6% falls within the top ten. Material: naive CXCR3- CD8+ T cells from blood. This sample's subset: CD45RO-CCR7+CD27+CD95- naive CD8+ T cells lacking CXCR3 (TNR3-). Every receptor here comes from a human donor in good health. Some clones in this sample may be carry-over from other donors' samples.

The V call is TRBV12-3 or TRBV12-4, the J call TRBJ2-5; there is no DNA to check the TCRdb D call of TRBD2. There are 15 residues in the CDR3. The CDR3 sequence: CASSRTGLAGGTQYF.

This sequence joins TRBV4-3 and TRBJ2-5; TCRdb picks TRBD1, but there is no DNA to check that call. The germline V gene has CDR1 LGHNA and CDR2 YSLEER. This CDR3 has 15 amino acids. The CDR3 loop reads CASSQTGGGWETQYF.

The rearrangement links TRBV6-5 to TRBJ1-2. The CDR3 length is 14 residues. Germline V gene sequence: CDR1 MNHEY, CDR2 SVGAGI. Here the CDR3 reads CASSYSYLDGGYTF.

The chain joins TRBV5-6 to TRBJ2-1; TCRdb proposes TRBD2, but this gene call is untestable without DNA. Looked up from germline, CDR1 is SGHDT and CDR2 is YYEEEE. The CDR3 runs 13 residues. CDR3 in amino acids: CASSLGWGGEQFF. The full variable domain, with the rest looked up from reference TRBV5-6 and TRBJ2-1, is DAGVTQSPTHLIKTRGQQVTLRCSPKSGHDTVSWYQQALGQGPQFIFQYYEEEERQRGNFPDRFSGHQFPNYSSELNVNALLLGDSALYLCASSLGWGGEQFFGPGTRLTVL.

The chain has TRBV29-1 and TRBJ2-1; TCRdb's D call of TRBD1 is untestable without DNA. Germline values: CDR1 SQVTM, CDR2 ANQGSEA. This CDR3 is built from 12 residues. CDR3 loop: CLGRGPYNEQFF.

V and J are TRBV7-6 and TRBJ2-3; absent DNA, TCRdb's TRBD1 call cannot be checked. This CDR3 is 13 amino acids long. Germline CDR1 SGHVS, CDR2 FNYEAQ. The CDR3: CASSFRGTDTQYF.

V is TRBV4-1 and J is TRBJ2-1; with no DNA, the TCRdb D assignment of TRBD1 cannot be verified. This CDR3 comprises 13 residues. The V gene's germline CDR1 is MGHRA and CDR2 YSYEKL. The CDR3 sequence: CASSHDRGWEQFF.

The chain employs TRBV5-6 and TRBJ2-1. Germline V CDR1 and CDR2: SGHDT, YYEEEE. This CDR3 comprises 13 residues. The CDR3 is CASSSIRSYEQFF.

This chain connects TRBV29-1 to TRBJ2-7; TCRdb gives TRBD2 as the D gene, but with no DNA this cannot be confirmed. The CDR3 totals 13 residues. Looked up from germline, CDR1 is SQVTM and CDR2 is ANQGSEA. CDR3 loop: CSVIPSGAYEQYF.

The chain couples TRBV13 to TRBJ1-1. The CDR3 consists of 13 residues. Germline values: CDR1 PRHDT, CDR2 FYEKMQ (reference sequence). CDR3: CASSQTLNTEAFF.

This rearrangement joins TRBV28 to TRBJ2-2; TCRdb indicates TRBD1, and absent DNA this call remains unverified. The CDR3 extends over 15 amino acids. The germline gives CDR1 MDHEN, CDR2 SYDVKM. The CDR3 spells CASNIRTGITGELFF.

The CDR3 region is CASSETGQNTEAFF. This chain uses TRBV9 with TRBJ1-1; lacking DNA, the TRBD1 call made by TCRdb goes unchecked. CDR3 length equals 14 residues. The V gene's germline CDR1 is SGDLS and CDR2 YYNGEE.

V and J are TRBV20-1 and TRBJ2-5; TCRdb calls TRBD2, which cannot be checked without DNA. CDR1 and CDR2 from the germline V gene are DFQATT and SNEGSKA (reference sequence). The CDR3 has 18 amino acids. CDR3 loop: CSARDLRGLAGDQETQYF.

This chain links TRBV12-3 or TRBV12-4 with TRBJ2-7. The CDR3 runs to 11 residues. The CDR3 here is CASSLALEQYF.

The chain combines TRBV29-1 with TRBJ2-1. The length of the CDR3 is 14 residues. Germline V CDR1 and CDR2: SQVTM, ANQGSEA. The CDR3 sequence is CSVSSRSSYNEQFF.

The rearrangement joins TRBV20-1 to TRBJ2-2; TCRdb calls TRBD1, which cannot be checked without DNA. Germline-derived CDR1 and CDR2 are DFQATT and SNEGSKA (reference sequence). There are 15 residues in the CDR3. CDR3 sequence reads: CSAREQGSNTGELFF.

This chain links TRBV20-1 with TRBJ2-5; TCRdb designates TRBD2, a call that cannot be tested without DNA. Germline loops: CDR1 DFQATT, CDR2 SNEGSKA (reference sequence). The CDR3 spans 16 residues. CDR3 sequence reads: CSARDVLAGDQETQYF.

The CDR3: CASSYLDSNSPLHF. The rearrangement uses TRBV6-2 or TRBV6-3 and TRBJ1-6; TCRdb returns TRBD1, unconfirmable since there is no DNA. Germline CDR1 MNHEY, CDR2 SVGEGT. This CDR3 has 14 amino acids.

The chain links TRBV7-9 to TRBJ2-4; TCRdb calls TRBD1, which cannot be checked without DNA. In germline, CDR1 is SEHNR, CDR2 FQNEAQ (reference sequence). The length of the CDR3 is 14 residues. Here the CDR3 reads CASSSQGAKNIQYF.

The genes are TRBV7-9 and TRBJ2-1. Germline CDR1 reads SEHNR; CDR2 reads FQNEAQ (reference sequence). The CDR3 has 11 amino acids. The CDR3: CASSQPNEQFF. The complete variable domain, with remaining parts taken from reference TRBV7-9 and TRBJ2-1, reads DTGVSQNPRHKITKRGQNVTFRCDPISEHNRLYWYRQTLGQGPEFLTYFQNEAQLEKSRLLSDRFSAERPKGSFSTLEIQRTEQGDSAMYLCASSQPNEQFFGPGTRLTVL.

The CDR3 sequence: CAWGVTENTEAFF. The chain joins TRBV30 to TRBJ1-1; TCRdb names TRBD1, which stays unverified in the absence of DNA. The CDR3 runs 13 residues. Germline CDR1 and CDR2: GTSNPN and SVGIG (reference sequence).

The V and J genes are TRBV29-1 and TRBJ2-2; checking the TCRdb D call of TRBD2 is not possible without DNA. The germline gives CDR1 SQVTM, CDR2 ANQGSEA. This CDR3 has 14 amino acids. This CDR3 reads CSVVLAANTGELFF.

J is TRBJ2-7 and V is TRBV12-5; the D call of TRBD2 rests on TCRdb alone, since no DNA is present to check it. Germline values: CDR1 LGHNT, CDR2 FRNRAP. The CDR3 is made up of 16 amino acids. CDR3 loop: CASGLVLAGISYEQYF.

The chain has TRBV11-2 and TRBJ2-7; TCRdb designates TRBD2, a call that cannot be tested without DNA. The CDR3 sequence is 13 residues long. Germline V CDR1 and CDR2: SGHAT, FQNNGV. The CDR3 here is CASSPSTIDEQYF.

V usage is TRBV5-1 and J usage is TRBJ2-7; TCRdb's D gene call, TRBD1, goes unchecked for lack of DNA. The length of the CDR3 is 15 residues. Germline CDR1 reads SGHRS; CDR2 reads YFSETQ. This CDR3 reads CASSGGQGDGYEQYF.

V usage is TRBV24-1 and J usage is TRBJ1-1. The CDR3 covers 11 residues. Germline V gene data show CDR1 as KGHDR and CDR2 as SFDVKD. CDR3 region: CATSDLREAFF.

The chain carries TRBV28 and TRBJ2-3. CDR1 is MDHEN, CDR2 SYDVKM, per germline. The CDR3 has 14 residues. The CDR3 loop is CASSTIGSTDTQYF.

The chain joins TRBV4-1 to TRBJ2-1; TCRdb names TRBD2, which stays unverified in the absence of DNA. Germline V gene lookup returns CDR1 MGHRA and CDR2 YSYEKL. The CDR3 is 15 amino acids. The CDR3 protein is CASSQVGEAGNEQFF.

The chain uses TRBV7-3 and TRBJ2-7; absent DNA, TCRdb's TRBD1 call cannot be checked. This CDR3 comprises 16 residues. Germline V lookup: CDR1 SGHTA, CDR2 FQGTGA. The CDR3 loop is CASSSSGTDNYYEQYF.